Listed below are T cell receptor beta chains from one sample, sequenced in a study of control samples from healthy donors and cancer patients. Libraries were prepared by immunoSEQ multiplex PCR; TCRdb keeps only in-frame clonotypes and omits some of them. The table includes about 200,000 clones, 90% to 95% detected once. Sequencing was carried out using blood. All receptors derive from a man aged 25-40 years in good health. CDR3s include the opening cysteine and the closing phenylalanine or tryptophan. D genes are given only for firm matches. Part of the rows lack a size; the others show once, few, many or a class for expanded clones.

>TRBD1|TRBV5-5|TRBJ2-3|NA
CASSLGPGQGSTDTQYF
TGTGCCAGCAGCTTGGGCCCGGGACAGGGGAGCACAGATACGCAGTATTTT
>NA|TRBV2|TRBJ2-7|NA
CASSDYPRGSYEQYF
TGTGCCAGCAGTGATTACCCCAGGGGCTCCTACGAGCAGTACTTC
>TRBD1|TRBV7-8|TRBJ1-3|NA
CASSLVSWTGAGNTIYF
TGTGCCAGCAGCTTAGTGAGTTGGACAGGCGCGGGAAACACCATATATTTT
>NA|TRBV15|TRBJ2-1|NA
CATRGGRNEQFF
TGTGCCACCAGAGGAGGGAGAAATGAGCAGTTCTTC
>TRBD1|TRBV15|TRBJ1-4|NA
CATSTTAKGQSNEKLFF
TGTGCCACCAGCACAACAGCTAAGGGACAGAGTAATGAAAAACTGTTTTTT
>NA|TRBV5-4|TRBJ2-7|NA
CASSLALRRDEQYF
TGTGCCAGCAGCTTGGCCCTGAGGCGGGACGAGCAGTACTTC
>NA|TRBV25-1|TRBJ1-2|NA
CASRKEGGDYGYTF
TGTGCCAGCAGGAAGGAGGGCGGAGACTATGGCTACACCTTC
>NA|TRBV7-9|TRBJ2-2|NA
CASSVGQTGELFF
TGTGCCAGCAGCGTGGGGCAAACCGGGGAGCTGTTTTTT
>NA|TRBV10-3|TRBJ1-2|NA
CAISEGGDYGYTF
TGTGCCATCAGTGAGGGGGGGGACTATGGCTACACCTTC
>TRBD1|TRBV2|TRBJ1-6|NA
CASTLQGVSPLHF
TGTGCCAGCACCCTACAGGGGGTTTCACCCCTCCACTTT
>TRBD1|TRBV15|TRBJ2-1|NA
CATSRSRDRAYNEQFF
TGTGCCACCAGCAGATCCCGGGACAGGGCCTACAATGAGCAGTTCTTC
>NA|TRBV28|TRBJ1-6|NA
CASSLVAENSPLHF
TGTGCCAGCAGTTTGGTAGCAGAAAATTCACCCCTCCACTTT
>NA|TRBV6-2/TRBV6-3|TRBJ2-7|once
CASSSPPDYAYEQYF
TGTGCCAGCAGTTCCCCACCCGACTACGCCTACGAGCAGTACTTC
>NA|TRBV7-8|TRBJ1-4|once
CASNNDRGRNEKLFF
TGTGCCAGCAACAATGACCGGGGCCGTAATGAAAAACTGTTTTTT
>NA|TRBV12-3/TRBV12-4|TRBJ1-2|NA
CAAAGGRGYTF
TGTGCCGCAGCGGGGGGCCGGGGCTACACCTTC
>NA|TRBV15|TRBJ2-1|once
CATSRDRWVGYNEQFF
TGTGCCACCAGCAGAGATCGGTGGGTCGGCTACAATGAGCAGTTCTTC
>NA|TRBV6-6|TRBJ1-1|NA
CASSYSRVGREAFF
TGTGCCAGCAGTTACTCGAGAGTCGGCCGTGAAGCTTTCTTT
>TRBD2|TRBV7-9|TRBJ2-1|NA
CASSLTSGPLYNEQFF
TGTGCCAGCAGCCTGACTAGCGGGCCACTCTACAATGAGCAGTTCTTC
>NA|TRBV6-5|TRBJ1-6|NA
CASFLRGAYNSPLHF
TGTGCCAGCTTCCTAAGGGGCGCCTATAATTCACCCCTCCACTTT
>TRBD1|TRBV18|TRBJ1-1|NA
CASSLLGQGVNTEAFF
TGTGCCAGCTCACTGCTCGGACAGGGCGTAAACACTGAAGCTTTCTTT
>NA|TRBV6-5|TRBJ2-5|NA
CASRVGGPGETQYF
TGTGCCAGCAGGGTCGGGGGGCCGGGTGAGACCCAGTACTTC
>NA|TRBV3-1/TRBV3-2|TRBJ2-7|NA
CASSQVRGYEQYF
TGTGCCAGCAGCCAAGTTCGGGGCTACGAGCAGTACTTC
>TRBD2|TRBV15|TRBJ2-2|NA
CATSRVWGGVRELFF
TGTGCCACCAGCAGAGTCTGGGGGGGGGTCCGGGAGCTGTTTTTT
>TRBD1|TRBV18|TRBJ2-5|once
CASSPGTDQETQYF
TGTGCCAGCTCACCTGGGACAGATCAAGAGACCCAGTACTTC
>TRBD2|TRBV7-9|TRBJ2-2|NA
CASTLRGGRDTGELFF
TGTGCCAGCACCCTCCGGGGGGGCCGGGACACCGGGGAGCTGTTTTTT
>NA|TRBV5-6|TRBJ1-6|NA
CASSSGRSPLHF
TGTGCCAGCAGCTCAGGGAGATCACCCCTCCACTTT
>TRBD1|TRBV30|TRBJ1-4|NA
CARSGQGREKLFF
TGTGCCCGGAGTGGACAGGGTAGAGAAAAACTGTTTTTT
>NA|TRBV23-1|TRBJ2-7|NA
CASRPGTGAHEQYF
TGCGCCAGCAGGCCCGGTACTGGGGCTCACGAGCAGTACTTC
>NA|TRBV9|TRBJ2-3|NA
CASSVSGISTDTQYF
TGTGCCAGCAGCGTATCGGGGATCAGCACAGATACGCAGTATTTT
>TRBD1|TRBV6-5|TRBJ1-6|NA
CASSSTGKSPLHF
TGTGCCAGCAGTTCGACAGGGAAATCACCCCTCCACTTT
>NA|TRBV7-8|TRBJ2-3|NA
CASSSHLPRDTQYF
TGTGCCAGCAGCTCCCACCTTCCTCGAGATACGCAGTATTTT
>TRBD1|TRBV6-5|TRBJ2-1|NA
CASSYRQGDEQFF
TGTGCCAGCAGTTACAGACAGGGGGATGAGCAGTTCTTC
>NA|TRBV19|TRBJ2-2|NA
CASSSITGELFF
TGTGCCAGTAGTAGTATTACCGGGGAGCTGTTTTTT
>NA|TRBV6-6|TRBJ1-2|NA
CASSYTGINYGYTF
TGTGCCAGCAGCTATACAGGCATCAACTATGGCTACACCTTC
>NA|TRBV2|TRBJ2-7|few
CASSDLGGFTYEQYF
TGTGCCAGCAGTGACTTGGGGGGATTCACCTACGAGCAGTACTTC
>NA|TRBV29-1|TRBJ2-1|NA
CSSPYSRHYNEQFF
TGCAGCTCCCCTTACAGTCGCCATTACAATGAGCAGTTCTTC
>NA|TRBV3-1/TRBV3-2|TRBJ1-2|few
CASSSRSYGYTF
TGTGCCAGCAGCTCTCGCTCCTATGGCTACACCTTC
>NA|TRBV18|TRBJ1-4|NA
CASSTGLGEKLFF
TGTGCCAGCTCGACGGGGTTAGGTGAAAAACTGTTTTTT
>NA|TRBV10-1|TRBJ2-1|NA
CASSESTRAPRFF
TGCGCCAGCAGTGAGTCGACGAGGGCCCCGCGATTCTTC
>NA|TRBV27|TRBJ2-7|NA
CASSSGDSLAYEQYF
TGTGCCAGCTCTTCTGGGGACAGCCTAGCGTACGAGCAGTACTTC
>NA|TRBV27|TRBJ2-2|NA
CASSFIQGIDTGELFF
TGTGCCAGCAGTTTTATACAGGGTATCGACACCGGGGAGCTGTTTTTT
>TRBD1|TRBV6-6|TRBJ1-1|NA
CASRITGGEAFF
TGTGCCAGCAGGATAACAGGGGGTGAAGCTTTCTTT
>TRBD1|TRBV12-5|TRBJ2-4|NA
CASGLVQEGGGEYEGIQYF
TGTGCTAGTGGTTTGGTACAAGAAGGGGGCGGAGAATACGAGGGCATTCAGTACTTC
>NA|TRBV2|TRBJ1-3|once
CASSGAFSGNTIYF
TGTGCCAGCAGTGGGGCTTTCTCTGGAAACACCATATATTTT
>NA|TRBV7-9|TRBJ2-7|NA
CASSLASDYEQYF
TGTGCCAGCAGCTTAGCCAGTGACTACGAGCAGTACTTC
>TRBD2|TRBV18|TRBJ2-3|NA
CASSPSGGTDTQYF
TGTGCCAGCTCACCAAGCGGGGGCACAGATACGCAGTATTTT
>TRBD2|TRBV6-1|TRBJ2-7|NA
CASNQRGRTYEQYF
TGTGCCAGCAACCAGCGGGGGCGTACCTACGAGCAGTACTTC
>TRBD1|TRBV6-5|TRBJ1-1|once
CASTGQGGTEAFF
TGTGCCAGCACGGGACAGGGGGGGACTGAAGCTTTCTTT
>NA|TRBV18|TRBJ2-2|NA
CASSPSAAANTGELFF
TGTGCCAGCTCACCTAGTGCGGCCGCGAACACCGGGGAGCTGTTTTTT
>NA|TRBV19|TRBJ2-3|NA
CAIAERSTDTQYF
TGTGCCATCGCCGAGAGAAGCACAGATACGCAGTATTTT
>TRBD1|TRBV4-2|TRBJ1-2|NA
CASSPGTGTNYGYTF
TGTGCCAGCAGCCCCGGGACAGGTACTAACTATGGCTACACCTTC
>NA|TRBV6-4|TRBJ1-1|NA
CASSEWAGGTEAFF
TGTGCCAGCAGTGAGTGGGCGGGGGGCACTGAAGCTTTCTTT
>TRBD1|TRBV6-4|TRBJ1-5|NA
CASSHKDRVTDQPQHF
TGTGCCAGCAGTCACAAGGACAGGGTGACGGATCAGCCCCAGCATTTT
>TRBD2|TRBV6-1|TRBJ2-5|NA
CASSEVQRGPGETQYF
TGTGCCAGCAGTGAGGTCCAGCGGGGCCCGGGGGAGACCCAGTACTTC
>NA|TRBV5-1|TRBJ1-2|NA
CASSQPYGYTF
TGCGCCAGCAGCCAACCCTATGGCTACACCTTC
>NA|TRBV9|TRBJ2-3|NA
CASSGQKGDTQYF
TGTGCCAGCAGTGGCCAAAAGGGGGATACGCAGTATTTT
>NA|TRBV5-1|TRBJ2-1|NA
CASSLEYGNNEQFF
TGCGCCAGCAGCTTGGAATACGGAAACAATGAGCAGTTCTTC
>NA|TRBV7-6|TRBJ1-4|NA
CASSLAQGSKKLFF
TGTGCCAGCAGCTTAGCACAAGGTTCGAAGAAACTGTTTTTT